This T cell receptor beta chain was retrieved from a study of blood T cell repertoires in COVID-19. Study context: The United States, Italy and Spain were the sources of the acute and convalescent COVID-19 samples.

V was pared by 0 bases and J by 2 bases, with 8 bases between. The CDR3 has 16 residues. In germline, CDR1 is MNHNY, CDR2 SVGAGI (reference sequence). Under the authors' procedure: Reference gene primer amplification gave estimated nucleated cell counts. Here immunoSEQ multiplex PCR was the method, and the copy in TCRdb shows in-frame clones only, minus some. V and J calls and clone size are as listed in that table; D and trimming were resolved from the DNA. This table holds about 350,000 clones, about nine tenths found once. The sequence came from a man aged 25-45 years with COVID-19, enrolled during active disease. Sequenced sample: peripheral blood. This chain joins TRBV6-6 and TRBJ1-6; no definite D call. In nucleotides, the CDR3 is TGTGCCAGCAGTTACTCGATGCCAGCCTATAATTCACCCCTCCACTTT. Translating gives CASSYSMPAYNSPLHF.